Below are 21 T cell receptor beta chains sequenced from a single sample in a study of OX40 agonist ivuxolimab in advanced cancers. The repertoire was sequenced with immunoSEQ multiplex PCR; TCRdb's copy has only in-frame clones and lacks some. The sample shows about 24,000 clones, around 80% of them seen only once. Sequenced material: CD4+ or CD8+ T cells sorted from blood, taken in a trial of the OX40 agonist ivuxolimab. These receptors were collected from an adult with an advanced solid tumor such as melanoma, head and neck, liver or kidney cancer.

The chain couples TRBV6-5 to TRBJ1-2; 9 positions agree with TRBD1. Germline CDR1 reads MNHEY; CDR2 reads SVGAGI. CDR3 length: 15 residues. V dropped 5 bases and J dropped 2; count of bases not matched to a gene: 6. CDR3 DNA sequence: TGTGCCAGCAGTCGACAAGGGACAGGGAACTATGGCTACACCTTC. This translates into CASSRQGTGNYGYTF.

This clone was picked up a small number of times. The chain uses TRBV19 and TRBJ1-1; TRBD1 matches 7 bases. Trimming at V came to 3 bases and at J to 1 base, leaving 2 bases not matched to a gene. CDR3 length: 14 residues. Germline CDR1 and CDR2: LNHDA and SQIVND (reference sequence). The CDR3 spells CASSIRGGNTEAFF. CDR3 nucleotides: TGTGCCAGTAGTATCAGGGGGGGGAACACTGAAGCTTTCTTT.

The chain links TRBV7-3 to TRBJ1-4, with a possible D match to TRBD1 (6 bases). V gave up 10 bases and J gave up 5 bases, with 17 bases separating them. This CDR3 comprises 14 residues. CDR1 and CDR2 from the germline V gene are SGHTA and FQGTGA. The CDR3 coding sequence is TGTGCCAACGATGGATTGGGGGCGAATGAAAAACTGTTTTTT. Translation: CANDGLGANEKLFF.

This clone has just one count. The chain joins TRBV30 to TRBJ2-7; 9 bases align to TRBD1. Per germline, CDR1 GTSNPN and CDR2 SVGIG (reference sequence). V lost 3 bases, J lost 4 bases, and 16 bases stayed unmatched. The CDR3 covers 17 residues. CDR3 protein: CAWSATGTGSHRYEQYF. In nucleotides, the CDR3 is TGTGCCTGGAGCGCTACCGGGACAGGGTCGCATCGATACGAGCAGTACTTC. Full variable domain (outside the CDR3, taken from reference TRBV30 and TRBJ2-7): SQTIHQWPATLVQPVGSPLSLECTVEGTSNPNLYWYRQAAGRGLQLLFYSVGIGQISSEVPQNLSASRPQDRQFILSSKKLLLSDSGFYLCAWSATGTGSHRYEQYFGPGTRLTVT.

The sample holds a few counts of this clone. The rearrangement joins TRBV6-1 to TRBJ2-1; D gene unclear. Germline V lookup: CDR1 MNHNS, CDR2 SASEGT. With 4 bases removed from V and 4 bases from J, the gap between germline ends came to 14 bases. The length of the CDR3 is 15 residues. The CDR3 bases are TGTGCCAGCAGTGCCCGACAAAGCAATTACAATGAGCAGTTCTTC. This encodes CASSARQSNYNEQFF.

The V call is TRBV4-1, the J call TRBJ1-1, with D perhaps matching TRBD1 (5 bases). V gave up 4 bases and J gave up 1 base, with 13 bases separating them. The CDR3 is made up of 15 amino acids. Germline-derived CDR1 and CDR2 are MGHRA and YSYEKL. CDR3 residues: CASSREGMGNTEAFF. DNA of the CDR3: TGCGCCAGCAGCCGAGAGGGGATGGGGAACACTGAAGCTTTCTTT.

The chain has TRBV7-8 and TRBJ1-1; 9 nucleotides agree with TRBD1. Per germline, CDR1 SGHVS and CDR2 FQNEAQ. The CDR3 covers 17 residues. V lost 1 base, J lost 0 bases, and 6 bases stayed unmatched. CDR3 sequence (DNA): TGTGCCAGCAGCTTAGTCGGGACAGGGATAATGAACACTGAAGCTTTCTTT. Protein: CASSLVGTGIMNTEAFF.

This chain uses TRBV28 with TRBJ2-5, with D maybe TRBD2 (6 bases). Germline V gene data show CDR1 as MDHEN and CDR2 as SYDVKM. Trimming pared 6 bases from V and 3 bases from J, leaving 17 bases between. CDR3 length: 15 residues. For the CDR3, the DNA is TGTGCCAGCAGCTTCGGGGGAGTAAGTAAAGAGACCCAGTACTTC. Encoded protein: CASSFGGVSKETQYF.

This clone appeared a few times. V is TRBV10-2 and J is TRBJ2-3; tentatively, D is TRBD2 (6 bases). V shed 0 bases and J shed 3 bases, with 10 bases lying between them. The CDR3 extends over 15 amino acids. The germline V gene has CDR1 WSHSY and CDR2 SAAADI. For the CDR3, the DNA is TGCGCCAGCAGTGAGTCGCGGGGAGGAACAGATACGCAGTATTTT. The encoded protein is CASSESRGGTDTQYF.

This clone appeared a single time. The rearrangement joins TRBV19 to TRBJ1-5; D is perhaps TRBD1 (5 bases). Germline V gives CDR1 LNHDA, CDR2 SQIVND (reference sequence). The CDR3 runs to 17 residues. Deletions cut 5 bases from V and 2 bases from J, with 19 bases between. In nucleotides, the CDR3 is TGTGCCAGTAGTGCGGTGGATCTTCTGGGGGGCAATCAGCCCCAGCATTTT. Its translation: CASSAVDLLGGNQPQHF. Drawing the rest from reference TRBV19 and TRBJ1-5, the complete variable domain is DGGITQSPKYLFRKEGQNVTLSCEQNLNHDAMYWYRQDPGQGLRLIYYSQIVNDFQKGDIAEGYSVSREKKESFPLTVTSAQKNPTAFYLCASSAVDLLGGNQPQHFGDGTRLSIL.

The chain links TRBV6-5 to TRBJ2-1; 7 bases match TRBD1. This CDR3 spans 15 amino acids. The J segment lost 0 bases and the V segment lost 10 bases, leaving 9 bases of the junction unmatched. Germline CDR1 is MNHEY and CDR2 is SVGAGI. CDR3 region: CATKRTGDSYNEQFF. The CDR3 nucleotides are TGTGCCACCAAGAGGACAGGCGACTCCTACAATGAGCAGTTCTTC.

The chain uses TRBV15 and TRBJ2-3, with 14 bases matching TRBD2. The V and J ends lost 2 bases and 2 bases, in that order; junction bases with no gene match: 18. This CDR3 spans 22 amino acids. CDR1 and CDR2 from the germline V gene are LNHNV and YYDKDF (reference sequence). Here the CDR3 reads CATSRSKGRTSGGPTNTDTQYF. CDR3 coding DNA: TGTGCCACCAGCAGATCGAAGGGGAGGACTAGCGGGGGGCCGACGAACACAGATACGCAGTATTTT.

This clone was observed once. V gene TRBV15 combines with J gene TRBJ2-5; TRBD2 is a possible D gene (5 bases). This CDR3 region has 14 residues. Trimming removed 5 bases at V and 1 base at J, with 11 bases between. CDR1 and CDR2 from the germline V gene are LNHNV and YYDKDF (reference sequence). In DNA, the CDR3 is TGTGCCACCAGCGGAGGAGGACCCCAAGAGACCCAGTACTTC. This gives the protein CATSGGGPQETQYF.

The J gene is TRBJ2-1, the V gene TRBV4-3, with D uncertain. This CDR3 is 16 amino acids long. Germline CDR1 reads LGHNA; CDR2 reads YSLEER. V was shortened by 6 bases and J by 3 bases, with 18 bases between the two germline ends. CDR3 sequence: CASSPKAAALYNEQFF. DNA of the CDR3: TGCGCCAGCAGTCCGAAGGCAGCCGCCCTCTACAATGAGCAGTTCTTC.

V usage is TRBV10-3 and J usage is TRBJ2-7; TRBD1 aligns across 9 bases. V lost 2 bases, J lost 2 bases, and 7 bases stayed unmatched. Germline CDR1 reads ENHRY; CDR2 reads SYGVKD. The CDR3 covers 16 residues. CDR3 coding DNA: TGTGCCATCAGTGAGAGGACCGGGACAGGGCCCTACGAGCAGTACTTC. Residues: CAISERTGTGPYEQYF.

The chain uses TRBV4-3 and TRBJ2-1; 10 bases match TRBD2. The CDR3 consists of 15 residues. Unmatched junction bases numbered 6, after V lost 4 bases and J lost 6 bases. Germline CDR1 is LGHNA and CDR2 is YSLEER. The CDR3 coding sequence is TGCGCCAGCAGCCGAGGACTAGCGGCATCCAATGAGCAGTTCTTC. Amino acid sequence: CASSRGLAASNEQFF.

CDR3: CASSEFGQFNEKLFF. The CDR3 DNA reads TGTGCCAGCAGTGAATTCGGGCAGTTTAATGAAAAACTGTTTTTT. The chain recombines TRBV2 with TRBJ1-4, with unresolved D. The CDR3 is 15 amino acids. Germline lookup yields CDR1 SNHLY and CDR2 FYNNEI. V gave up 2 bases and J gave up 4 bases, with 11 bases separating them.

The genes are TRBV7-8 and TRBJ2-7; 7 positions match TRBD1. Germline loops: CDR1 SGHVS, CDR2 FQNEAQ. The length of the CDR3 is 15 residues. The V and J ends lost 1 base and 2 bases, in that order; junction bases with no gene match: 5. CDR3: CASSLVQGGAYEQYF. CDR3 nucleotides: TGTGCCAGCAGCTTAGTTCAAGGGGGCGCCTACGAGCAGTACTTC.

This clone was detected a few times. The CDR3 loop reads CASSDRGSIGETQYF. Here the CDR3 DNA reads TGTGCCAGCAGTGACCGGGGTAGTATAGGAGAGACCCAGTACTTC. The V and J genes are TRBV6-1 and TRBJ2-5; tentative D call: TRBD2 (5 bases). The germline V gene has CDR1 MNHNS and CDR2 SASEGT. Between the trimmed V and J ends, which lost 3 bases and 4 bases, there was a span of 15 bases. The CDR3 length is 15 residues.

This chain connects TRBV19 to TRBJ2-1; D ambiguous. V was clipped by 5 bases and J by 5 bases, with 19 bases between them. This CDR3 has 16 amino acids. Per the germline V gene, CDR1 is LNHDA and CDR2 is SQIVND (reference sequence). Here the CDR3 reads CASSPRHLILHNEQFF. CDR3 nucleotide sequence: TGTGCCAGTAGTCCCCGACATCTGATTCTCCACAATGAGCAGTTCTTC.

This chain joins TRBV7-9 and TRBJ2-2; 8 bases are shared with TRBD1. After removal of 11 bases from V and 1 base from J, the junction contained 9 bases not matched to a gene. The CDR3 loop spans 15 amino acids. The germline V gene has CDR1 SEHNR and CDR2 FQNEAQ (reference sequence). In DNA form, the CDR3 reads TGTGCCTACAAACCAGGGACAGGGAACACCGGGGAGCTGTTTTTT. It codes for CAYKPGTGNTGELFF.